The present TCR beta chain was sequenced within a study of draining lymph node invasion in breast cancer (TCRdb year 2020). For the study in its entirety: In a separate targeted assay, bulk TCR-beta CDR3 sequencing compared sorted memory regulatory T cells and memory conventional CD4 T cells across breast cancer tissues. Lymph nodes from a handful of patients were covered by the separate targeted TCR sequencing, and for three of those patients the primary tumors were sequenced as well. Matched non-invaded and tumor-invaded tumor-draining lymph nodes plus the primary tumor were contributed by each patient, with both Treg and Tconv subsets profiled.

The method was bulk RNA-seq. Instrument on record: Illumina HiSeq 2500. In the authors' own workflow: For the separate targeted TCR-seq dataset, MiXCR version 2.1.5 with default parameters extracted and quantified CDR3 sequences from raw reads. TCR-beta clones in the separate targeted TCR-seq dataset were defined according to the combination of V gene, J gene and CDR3 sequence. For the separate targeted TCR-seq dataset, clones with fewer than three counts were filtered out, after which only the 90% most strongly expressed clones in each sample were kept. In the separate targeted TCR-seq dataset, Treg-Tconv overlap was calculated per tissue as the number of shared clones divided by the total number of Treg clones, multiplied by 100. TCRdb redid the processing of the public reads, applying fastp at Q25 and MiXCR, and retained in-frame beta chains. A single entry per CDR3 protein holds the most common genes and DNA from its merged rows. In this record, the V and J calls reflect TCRdb's handling and not the investigators' own analysis. The sample table records around 1,300 distinct CDR3 sequences; about 64% of these occur just once. The ten largest clones represent roughly 7% of the sample.

Concerning this clonotype itself: Its antigen specificity is not known. No clone much larger than this one lies a single base away; base qualities are absent.

Results and caveats for the whole study, not just this receptor: Tracking the tumor top-100 clones was possible in just a couple of patients. TCRs shared between the Treg and Tconv subsets were viewed as suggestive of, but not proof of, a common clonal origin. Across all tissues in the targeted TCR-seq data, Tregs appeared to be more clonally expanded than Tconvs, and both subsets showed lower diversity in tumor than in lymph nodes. Per tissue, roughly 14-25% of Treg TCRs were found to be shared with Tconvs, and this sharing was interpreted as suggesting peripheral Treg induction. Some of the top 100 tumor clones were detected in invaded and non-invaded nodes, suggesting recirculation between tumor and draining nodes. The data could not resolve whether Treg conversion took place in a given organ or whether converted Tregs recirculated between nodes and tumor.

CDR1 and CDR2 were assigned from the germline V gene as MNHEY and SVGEGT. V and J lose 0 bases and 1 base, and a span of 3 bases separates them. Inclusive of the bounding cysteine and phenylalanine, the CDR3 is 13 residues long. This entry keeps only the CDR3 DNA: 39 bases, framed from base 1. CD4+ CD45RA- CD25- cells were sorted as memory conventional CD4 T cells. T cells were pre-enriched with a Miltenyi Pan T Cell isolation kit before staining and sorting. Primary tumors were characterized by immunohistochemistry for estrogen receptor, progesterone receptor, HER2 and Ki-67. Fresh surgical tissue was processed within a few hours after surgery by being cut into small fragments. The tissue fragments were digested enzymatically for 20 minutes with Liberase TL plus DNase and were then passed through a 40-micrometer strainer. After DAPI live/dead staining, sorting was performed on a BD FACS Aria II with roughly 96-99% purity. Sorted cells were lysed in TCL buffer and RNA was purified with a Norgen Single Cell RNA purification kit including DNase treatment.

The chain uses TRBV6-2 or TRBV6-3 and TRBJ1-1, with the D gene uncertain. The material sequenced was sorted memory CD4+ effector T cells from the tumor. The cell subset or site label corresponds to: CD45RA-negative sorted CD4+ T cells (memory Tconv or effector/memory Treg). This clonotype was sampled from a female donor with luminal breast cancer. The DNA sequence follows: TGTGCCAGCAGTTACTCCTCGAACACTGAAGCTTTCTTT. Its translation reads: CASSYSSNTEAFF.